A selection of T cell receptor beta chains follows, all from one sample in a study of blood T cell repertoires in COVID-19. Libraries were prepared by immunoSEQ multiplex PCR; TCRdb keeps only in-frame clonotypes and omits some of them. This sample has roughly 280,000 clones, with roughly 91% found just once. The sequenced sample was PBMCs or T cells enriched from blood (not recorded which). All receptors come from a woman in her sixties or seventies who had recovered from COVID-19. Both conserved end residues are part of each CDR3. D genes are given only for firm matches. Expanded clones are given a class, and other clones once, few, many or no size at all.

V: TRBV28
size: few
D: TRBD1
J: TRBJ1-3
CDR3: CASSLTGDSGNTIYF
DNA: TGTGCCAGCAGTTTAACAGGGGACTCTGGAAACACCATATATTTT

V: TRBV2
size: .
D: TRBD1
J: TRBJ2-5
CDR3: CASNQRTGGRETQYF
DNA: TGTGCCAGCAACCAGAGGACAGGGGGCAGGGAGACCCAGTACTTC

V: TRBV10-3
size: .
D: TRBD1
J: TRBJ2-7
CDR3: CATRDSTYEQYF
DNA: TGTGCCACCCGGGACAGCACCTACGAGCAGTACTTC

V: TRBV3-1/TRBV3-2
size: .
D: .
J: TRBJ1-1
CDR3: CASSYYPGSTEAFF
DNA: TGTGCCAGCAGCTACTACCCCGGGAGCACTGAAGCTTTCTTT

V: TRBV7-9
size: .
D: .
J: TRBJ1-4
CDR3: CASSPTPGVGNEKLFF
DNA: TGTGCCAGCAGCCCAACCCCCGGGGTGGGAAATGAAAAACTGTTTTTT

V: TRBV5-1
size: .
D: TRBD1
J: TRBJ1-2
CDR3: CACRRTGGRGYTF
DNA: TGCGCCTGCAGAAGGACAGGGGGCAGGGGCTACACCTTC

V: TRBV4-2
size: .
D: .
J: TRBJ1-6
CDR3: CASSQDRARNSPLHF
DNA: TGTGCCAGCAGCCAAGATAGAGCCAGGAATTCACCCCTCCACTTT

V: TRBV24-1
size: .
D: .
J: TRBJ2-5
CDR3: CAASPSTANQETQYF
DNA: TGTGCCGCCAGCCCTTCGACAGCCAACCAAGAGACCCAGTACTTC

V: TRBV20-1
size: .
D: TRBD2
J: TRBJ2-2
CDR3: CSASPLAGGLNTGELFF
DNA: TGCAGTGCTAGTCCACTAGCGGGAGGGTTGAACACCGGGGAGCTGTTTTTT

V: TRBV10-2
size: .
D: .
J: TRBJ1-1
CDR3: CASSVRGAEAFF
DNA: TGCGCCAGCAGTGTACGGGGGGCTGAAGCTTTCTTT

V: TRBV5-3
size: .
D: TRBD2
J: TRBJ2-3
CDR3: CARSPVGRGTDTQYF
DNA: TGTGCCAGAAGCCCGGTGGGGAGGGGAACAGATACGCAGTATTTT

V: TRBV9
size: .
D: .
J: TRBJ1-6
CDR3: CASSVGGSNSPLHF
DNA: TGTGCCAGCAGCGTGGGGGGGTCGAATTCACCCCTCCACTTT

V: TRBV30
size: .
D: .
J: TRBJ1-5
CDR3: CAWSGGGSQPQHF
DNA: TGTGCCTGGAGTGGGGGGGGGAGTCAGCCCCAGCATTTT

V: TRBV3-1/TRBV3-2
size: .
D: .
J: TRBJ2-7
CDR3: CASSQSQRGEQYF
DNA: TGTGCCAGCAGCCAATCCCAACGGGGCGAGCAGTACTTC

V: TRBV21-1
size: .
D: .
J: TRBJ2-6
CDR3: CASSRHGGRDRGHSGANVLTF
DNA: TGTGCCAGCAGCAGGCACGGGGGAAGGGACAGGGGCCACTCTGGGGCCAACGTCCTGACTTTC

V: TRBV2
size: .
D: TRBD1
J: TRBJ2-7
CDR3: CASSDVGGVLGEQYF
DNA: TGTGCCAGCAGTGATGTAGGGGGCGTCTTAGGCGAGCAGTACTTC

V: TRBV4-2
size: .
D: .
J: TRBJ2-2
CDR3: CASSHFGGGTTGELFF
DNA: TGTGCCAGCAGCCATTTCGGAGGAGGGACCACCGGGGAGCTGTTTTTT

V: TRBV6-5
size: .
D: .
J: TRBJ1-1
CDR3: CASRPPGGGTEAFF
DNA: TGTGCCAGCAGGCCTCCGGGGGGGGGCACTGAAGCTTTCTTT

V: TRBV9
size: .
D: .
J: TRBJ2-1
CDR3: CASSVGRDNEQFF
DNA: TGTGCCAGCAGCGTAGGCAGGGACAATGAGCAGTTCTTC

V: TRBV3-1/TRBV3-2
size: once
D: TRBD1
J: TRBJ2-1
CDR3: CASSPPQGAVYNEQFF
DNA: TGTGCCAGCAGCCCTCCCCAGGGGGCGGTTTACAATGAGCAGTTCTTC